This T cell receptor (beta chain) was sequenced in a study of blood T cell repertoires in COVID-19. At the level of the study: Nucleic acid was either cDNA or gDNA, and it came from T cells, B-cell-depleted T cells, or PBMCs.

Measured with immunoSEQ multiplex PCR; TCRdb has only the in-frame clones, and not every one. The data hold some 160,000 clones, with 70% to 90% observed a single time. This sequence was found in a man in his sixties with acute or convalescent COVID-19. Sequences were obtained from peripheral blood.

The CDR3 loop reads CASLNRDTGELFF. CDR3 in DNA: TGTGCCAGCCTAAATCGGGACACCGGGGAGCTGTTTTTT. The J gene is TRBJ2-2, the V gene TRBV12-3 or TRBV12-4; no firm D call. The CDR3 length is 13 residues. The V end lost 8 bases, the J end lost 3 bases, and 10 bases lay between the germline ends.